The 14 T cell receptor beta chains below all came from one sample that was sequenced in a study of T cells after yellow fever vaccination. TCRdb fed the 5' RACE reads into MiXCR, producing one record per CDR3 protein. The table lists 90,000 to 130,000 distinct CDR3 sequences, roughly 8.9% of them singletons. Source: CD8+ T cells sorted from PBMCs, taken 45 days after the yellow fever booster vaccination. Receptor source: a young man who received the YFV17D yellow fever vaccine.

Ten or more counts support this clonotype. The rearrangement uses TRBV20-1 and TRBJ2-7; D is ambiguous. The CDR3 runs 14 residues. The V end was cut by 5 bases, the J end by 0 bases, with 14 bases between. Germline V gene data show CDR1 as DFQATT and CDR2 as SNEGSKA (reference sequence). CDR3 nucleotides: TGCAGTGCTCTACCCGCGCAGGACTCCTACGAGCAGTACTTC. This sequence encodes CSALPAQDSYEQYF.

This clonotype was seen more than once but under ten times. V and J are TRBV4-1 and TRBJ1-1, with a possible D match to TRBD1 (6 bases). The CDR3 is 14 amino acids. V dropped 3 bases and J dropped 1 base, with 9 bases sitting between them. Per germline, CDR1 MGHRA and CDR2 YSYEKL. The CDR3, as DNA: TGCGCCAGCAGCCACCCGGGGGCGAACACTGAAGCTTTCTTT. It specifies CASSHPGANTEAFF.

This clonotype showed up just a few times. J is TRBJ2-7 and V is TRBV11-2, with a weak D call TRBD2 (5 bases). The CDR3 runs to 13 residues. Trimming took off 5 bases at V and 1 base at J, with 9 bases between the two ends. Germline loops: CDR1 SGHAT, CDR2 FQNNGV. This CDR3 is CASSPGDSYEQYF. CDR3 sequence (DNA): TGTGCCAGCAGCCCCGGGGATTCCTACGAGCAGTACTTC.

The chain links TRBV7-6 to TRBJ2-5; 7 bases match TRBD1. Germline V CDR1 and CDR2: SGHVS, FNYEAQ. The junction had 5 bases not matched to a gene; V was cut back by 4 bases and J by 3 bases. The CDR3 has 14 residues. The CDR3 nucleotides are TGTGCCAGCAGCTCCCGACAGGGAAAAGAGACCCAGTACTTC. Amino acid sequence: CASSSRQGKETQYF.

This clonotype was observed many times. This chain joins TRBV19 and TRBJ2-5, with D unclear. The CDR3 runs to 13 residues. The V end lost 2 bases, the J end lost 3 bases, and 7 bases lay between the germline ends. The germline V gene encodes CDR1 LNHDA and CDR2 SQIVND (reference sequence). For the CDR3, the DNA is TGTGCCAGTAGTATAATAGGAGAAGAGACCCAGTACTTC. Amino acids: CASSIIGEETQYF.

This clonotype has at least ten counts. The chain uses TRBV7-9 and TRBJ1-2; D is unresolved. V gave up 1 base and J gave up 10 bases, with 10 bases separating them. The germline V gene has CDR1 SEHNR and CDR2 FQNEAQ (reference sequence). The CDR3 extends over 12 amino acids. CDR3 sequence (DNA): TGTGCCAGCAGCTTAGTTGGCAGTGACTACACCTTC. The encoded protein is CASSLVGSDYTF. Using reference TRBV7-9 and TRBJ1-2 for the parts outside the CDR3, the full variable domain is DTGVSQNPRHKITKRGQNVTFRCDPISEHNRLYWYRQTLGQGPEFLTYFQNEAQLEKSRLLSDRFSAERPKGSFSTLEIQRTEQGDSAMYLCASSLVGSDYTFGSGTRLTVV.

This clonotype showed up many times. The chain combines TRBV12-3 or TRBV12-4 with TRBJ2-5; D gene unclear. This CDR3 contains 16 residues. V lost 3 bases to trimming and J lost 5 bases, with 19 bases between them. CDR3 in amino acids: CASSLMVAMGLETQYF. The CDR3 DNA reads TGTGCCAGCAGTTTGATGGTAGCTATGGGGTTGGAGACCCAGTACTTC.

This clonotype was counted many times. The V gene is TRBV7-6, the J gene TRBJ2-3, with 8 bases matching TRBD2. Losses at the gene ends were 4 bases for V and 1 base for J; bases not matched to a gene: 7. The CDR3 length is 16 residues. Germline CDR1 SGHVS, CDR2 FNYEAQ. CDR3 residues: CASSSHLLAGTDTQYF. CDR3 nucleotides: TGTGCCAGCAGCTCCCACCTACTAGCGGGCACAGATACGCAGTATTTT.

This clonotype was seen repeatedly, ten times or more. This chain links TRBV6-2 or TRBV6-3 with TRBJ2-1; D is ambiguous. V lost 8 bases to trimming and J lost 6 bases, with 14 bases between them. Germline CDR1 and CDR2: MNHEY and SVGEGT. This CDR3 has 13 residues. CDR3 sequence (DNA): TGTGCCAGCTTTGAGGAGTGGGGCAATGAGCAGTTCTTC. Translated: CASFEEWGNEQFF.

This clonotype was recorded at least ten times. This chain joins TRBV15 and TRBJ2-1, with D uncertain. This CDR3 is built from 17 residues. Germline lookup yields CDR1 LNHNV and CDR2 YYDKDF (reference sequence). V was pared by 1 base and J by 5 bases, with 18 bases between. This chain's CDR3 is CATSRALTETLNNEQFF. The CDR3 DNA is TGTGCCACCAGCAGAGCCCTGACGGAAACCCTCAACAATGAGCAGTTCTTC.

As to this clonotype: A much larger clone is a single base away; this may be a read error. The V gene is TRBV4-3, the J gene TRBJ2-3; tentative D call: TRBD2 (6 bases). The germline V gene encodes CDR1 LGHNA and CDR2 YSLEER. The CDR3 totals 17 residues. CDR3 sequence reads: CASSQDVGLSYTDTQNF. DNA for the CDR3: TGCGCCAGCAGCCAAGATGTCGGACTATCATACACAGATACGCAGAATTTT.

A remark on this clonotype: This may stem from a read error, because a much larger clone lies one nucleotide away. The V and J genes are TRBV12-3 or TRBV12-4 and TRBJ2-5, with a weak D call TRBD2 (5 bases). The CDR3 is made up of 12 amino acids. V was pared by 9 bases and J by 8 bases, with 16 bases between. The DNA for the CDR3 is TGTGCCAGTATCGGGCCCGGGGATACCCAGTACTTC. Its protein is CASIGPGDTQYF.

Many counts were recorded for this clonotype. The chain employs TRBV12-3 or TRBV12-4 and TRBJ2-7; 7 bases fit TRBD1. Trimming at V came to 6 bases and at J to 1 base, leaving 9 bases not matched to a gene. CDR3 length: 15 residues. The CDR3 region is CASSSLTGQSYEQYF. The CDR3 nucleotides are TGTGCCAGCAGCTCACTCACGGGACAGTCCTACGAGCAGTACTTC.

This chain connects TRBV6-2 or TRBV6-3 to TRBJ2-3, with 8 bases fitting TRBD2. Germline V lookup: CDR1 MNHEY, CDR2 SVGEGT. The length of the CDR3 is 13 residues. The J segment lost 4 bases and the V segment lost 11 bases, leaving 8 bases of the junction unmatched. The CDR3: CASRLALADTQYF. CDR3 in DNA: TGTGCCTCCCGACTAGCGTTGGCAGATACGCAGTATTTT.